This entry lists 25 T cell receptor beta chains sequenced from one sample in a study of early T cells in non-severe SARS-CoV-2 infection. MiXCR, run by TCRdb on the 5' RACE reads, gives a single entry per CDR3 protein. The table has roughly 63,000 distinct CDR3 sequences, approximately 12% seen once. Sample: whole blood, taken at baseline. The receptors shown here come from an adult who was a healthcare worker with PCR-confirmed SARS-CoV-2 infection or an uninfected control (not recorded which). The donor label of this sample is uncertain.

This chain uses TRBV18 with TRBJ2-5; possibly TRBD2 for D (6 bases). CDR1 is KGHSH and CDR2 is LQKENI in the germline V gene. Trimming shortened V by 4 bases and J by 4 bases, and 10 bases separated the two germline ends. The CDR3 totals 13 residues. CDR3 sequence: CASSLRRGETQYF. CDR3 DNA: TGTGCCAGCTCACTGCGGCGGGGAGAGACCCAGTACTTC.

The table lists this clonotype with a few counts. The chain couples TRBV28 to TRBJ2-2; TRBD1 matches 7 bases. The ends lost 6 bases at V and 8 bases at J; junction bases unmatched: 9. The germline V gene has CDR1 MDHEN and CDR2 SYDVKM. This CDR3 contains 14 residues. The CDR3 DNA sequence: TGTGCCAGCAGCGTGACGACAGGGAAGGGGGAGCTGTTTTTT. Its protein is CASSVTTGKGELFF.

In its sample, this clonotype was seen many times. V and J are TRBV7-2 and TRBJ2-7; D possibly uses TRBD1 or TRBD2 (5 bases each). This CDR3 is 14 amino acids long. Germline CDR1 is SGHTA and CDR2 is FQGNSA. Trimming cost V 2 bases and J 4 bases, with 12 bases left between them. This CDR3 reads CASSLNWDGYEQYV. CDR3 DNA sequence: TGTGCCAGCAGCTTAAATTGGGACGGATACGAGCAGTACGTC.

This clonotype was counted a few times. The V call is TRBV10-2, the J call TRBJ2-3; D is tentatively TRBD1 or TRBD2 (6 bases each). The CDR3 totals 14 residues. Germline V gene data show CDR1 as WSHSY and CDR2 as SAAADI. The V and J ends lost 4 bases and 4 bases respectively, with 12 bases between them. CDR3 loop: CASSVGGAADTQYF. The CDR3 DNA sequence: TGCGCCAGCAGTGTGGGGGGCGCGGCAGATACGCAGTATTTT.

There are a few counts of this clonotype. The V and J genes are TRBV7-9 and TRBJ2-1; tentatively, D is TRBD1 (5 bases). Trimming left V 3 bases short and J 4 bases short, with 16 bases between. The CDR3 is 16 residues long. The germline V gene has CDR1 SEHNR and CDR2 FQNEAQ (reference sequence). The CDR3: CASSFLKGSPYNEQFF. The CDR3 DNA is TGTGCCAGCAGCTTTTTAAAGGGGTCACCATACAATGAGCAGTTCTTC.

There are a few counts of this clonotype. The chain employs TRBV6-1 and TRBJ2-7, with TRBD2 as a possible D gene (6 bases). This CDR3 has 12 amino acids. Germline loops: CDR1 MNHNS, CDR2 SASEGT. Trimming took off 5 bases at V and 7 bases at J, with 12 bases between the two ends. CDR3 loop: CASSLTRVEQYV. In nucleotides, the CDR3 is TGTGCCAGCAGTCTGACTAGGGTTGAGCAGTACGTC.

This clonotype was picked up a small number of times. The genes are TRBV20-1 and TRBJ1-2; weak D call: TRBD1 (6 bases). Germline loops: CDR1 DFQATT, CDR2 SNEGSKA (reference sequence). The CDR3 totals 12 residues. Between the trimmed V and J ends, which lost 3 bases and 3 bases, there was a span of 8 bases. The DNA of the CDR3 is TGCAGTGCTAGGTGGACAGACTATGGCTACACCTTC. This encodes CSARWTDYGYTF.

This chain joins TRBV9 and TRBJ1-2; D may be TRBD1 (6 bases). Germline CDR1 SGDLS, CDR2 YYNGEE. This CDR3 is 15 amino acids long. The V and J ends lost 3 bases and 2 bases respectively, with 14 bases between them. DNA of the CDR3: TGTGCCAGCAGCGCGGGCGCCCAGGGGAACTATGGCTACACCTTC. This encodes CASSAGAQGNYGYTF.

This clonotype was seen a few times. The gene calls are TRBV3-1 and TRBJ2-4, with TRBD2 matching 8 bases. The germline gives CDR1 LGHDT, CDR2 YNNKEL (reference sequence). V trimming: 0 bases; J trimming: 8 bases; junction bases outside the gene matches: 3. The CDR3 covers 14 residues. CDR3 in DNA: TGTGCCAGCAGCCAAGAAAGCGGGGGAGACATTCAGTACTTC. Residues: CASSQESGGDIQYF.

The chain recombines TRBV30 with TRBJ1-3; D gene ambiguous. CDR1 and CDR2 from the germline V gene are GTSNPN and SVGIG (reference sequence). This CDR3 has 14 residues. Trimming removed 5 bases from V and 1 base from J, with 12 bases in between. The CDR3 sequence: CAWGKGGSGNTIYF. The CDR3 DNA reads TGTGCCTGGGGTAAAGGCGGATCTGGAAACACCATATATTTT.

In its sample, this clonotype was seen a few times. The CDR3 DNA follows: TGTGCCAGCAGTGGCCAGCATTACAATGAGCAGTTCTTC. Protein sequence: CASSGQHYNEQFF. J is TRBJ2-1 and V is TRBV12-3 or TRBV12-4; D unresolved. The CDR3 consists of 13 residues. V was pared by 5 bases and J by 4 bases, with 9 bases between.

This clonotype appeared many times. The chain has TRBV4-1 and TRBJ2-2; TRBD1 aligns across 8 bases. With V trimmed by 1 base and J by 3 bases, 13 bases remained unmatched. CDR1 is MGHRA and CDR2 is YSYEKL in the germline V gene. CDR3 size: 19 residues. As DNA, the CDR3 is TGCGCCAGCAGCCAAGCGCGGGCACAGGGGGTTCGGTACACCGGGGAGCTGTTTTTT. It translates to CASSQARAQGVRYTGELFF.

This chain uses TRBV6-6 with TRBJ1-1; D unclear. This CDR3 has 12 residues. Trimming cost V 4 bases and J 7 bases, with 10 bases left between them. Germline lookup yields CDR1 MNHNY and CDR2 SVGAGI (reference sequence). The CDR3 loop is CASSSPWGEAFF. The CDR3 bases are TGTGCCAGCAGTTCACCCTGGGGTGAAGCTTTCTTT.

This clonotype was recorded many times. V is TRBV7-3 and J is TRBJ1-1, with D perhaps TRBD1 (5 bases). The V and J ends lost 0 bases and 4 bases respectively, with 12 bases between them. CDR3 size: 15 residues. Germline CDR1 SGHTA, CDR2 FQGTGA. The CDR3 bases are TGTGCCAGCAGCTTAACGGGGGTTGGAGGCACTGAAGCTTTCTTT. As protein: CASSLTGVGGTEAFF.

This CDR3 is CASRETGGHFNEQFF. The CDR3 nucleotides are TGTGCCAGCAGAGAAACAGGGGGCCATTTCAATGAGCAGTTCTTC. The chain joins TRBV6-5 to TRBJ2-1; 9 bases line up with TRBD1. The CDR3 contains 15 residues. Germline V gene sequence: CDR1 MNHEY, CDR2 SVGAGI. V shed 6 bases, J shed 6 bases, and the junction held 9 bases outside the gene matches.

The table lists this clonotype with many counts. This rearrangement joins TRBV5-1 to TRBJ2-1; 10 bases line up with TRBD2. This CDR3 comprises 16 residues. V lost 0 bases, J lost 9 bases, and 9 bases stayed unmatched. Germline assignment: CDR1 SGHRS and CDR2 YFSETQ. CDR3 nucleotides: TGCGCCAGCAGCTTGGGGCTAGCGGGGGCCGGGGGTGAGCAGTTCTTC. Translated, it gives CASSLGLAGAGGEQFF.

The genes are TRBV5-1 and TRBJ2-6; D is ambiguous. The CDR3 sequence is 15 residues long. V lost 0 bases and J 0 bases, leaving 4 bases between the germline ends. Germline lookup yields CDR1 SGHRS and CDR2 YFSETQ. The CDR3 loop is CASSLVPSGANVLTF. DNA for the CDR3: TGCGCCAGCAGCTTGGTTCCCTCTGGGGCCAACGTCCTGACTTTC. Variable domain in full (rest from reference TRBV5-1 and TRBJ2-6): KAGVTQTPRYLIKTRGQQVTLSCSPISGHRSVSWYQQTPGQGLQFLFEYFSETQRNKGNFPGRFSGRQFSNSRSEMNVSTLELGDSALYLCASSLVPSGANVLTFGAGSRLTVL.

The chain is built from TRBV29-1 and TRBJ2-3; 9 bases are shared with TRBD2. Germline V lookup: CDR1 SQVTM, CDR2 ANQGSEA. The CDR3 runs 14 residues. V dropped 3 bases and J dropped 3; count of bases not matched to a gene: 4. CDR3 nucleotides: TGCAGCGTTGAGAGGCTAGCGGGGACAGATACGCAGTATTTT. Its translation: CSVERLAGTDTQYF.

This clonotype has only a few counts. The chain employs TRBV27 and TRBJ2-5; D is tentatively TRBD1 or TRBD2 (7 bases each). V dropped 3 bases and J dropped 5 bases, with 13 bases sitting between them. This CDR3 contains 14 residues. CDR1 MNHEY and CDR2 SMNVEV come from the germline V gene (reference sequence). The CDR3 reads CASSFDREGETQYF. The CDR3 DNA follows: TGTGCCAGCAGTTTTGACAGGGAGGGGGAGACCCAGTACTTC.

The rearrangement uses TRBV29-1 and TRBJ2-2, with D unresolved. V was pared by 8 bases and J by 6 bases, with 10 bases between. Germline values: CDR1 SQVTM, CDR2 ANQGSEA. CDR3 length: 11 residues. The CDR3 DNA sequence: TGCAGCCATACCACGGCCGGGGAGCTGTTTTTT. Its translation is CSHTTAGELFF.

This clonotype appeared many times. CDR3 in DNA: TGTGCCAGCAGTACGCGGGAAATTAATGAAAAACTGTTTTTT. Translated, it gives CASSTREINEKLFF. This rearrangement joins TRBV6-6 to TRBJ1-4; D gene uncertain. Looked up from germline, CDR1 is MNHNY and CDR2 is SVGAGI (reference sequence). V was cut by 5 bases and J by 4 bases, with 11 bases left in between. The CDR3 spans 14 residues.

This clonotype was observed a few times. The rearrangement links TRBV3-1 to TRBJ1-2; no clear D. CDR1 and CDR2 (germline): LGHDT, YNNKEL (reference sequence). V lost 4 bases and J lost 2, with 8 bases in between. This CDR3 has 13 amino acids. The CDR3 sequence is CASSPAFNYGYTF. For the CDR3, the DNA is TGTGCCAGCAGCCCCGCCTTCAACTATGGCTACACCTTC.

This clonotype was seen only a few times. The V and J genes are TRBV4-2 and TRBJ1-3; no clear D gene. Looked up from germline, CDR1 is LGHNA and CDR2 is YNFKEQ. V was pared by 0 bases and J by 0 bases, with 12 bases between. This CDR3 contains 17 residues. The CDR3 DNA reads TGTGCCAGCAGCCAAGAGTCTGTGGGGAGCTCTGGAAACACCATATATTTT. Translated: CASSQESVGSSGNTIYF.

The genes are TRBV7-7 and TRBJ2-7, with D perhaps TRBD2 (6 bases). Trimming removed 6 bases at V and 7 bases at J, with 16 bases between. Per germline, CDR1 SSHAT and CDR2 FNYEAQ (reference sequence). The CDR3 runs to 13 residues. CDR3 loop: CASSAGSGGEQYV. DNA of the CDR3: TGTGCCAGCAGTGCTGGGAGCGGAGGGGAGCAGTACGTC.

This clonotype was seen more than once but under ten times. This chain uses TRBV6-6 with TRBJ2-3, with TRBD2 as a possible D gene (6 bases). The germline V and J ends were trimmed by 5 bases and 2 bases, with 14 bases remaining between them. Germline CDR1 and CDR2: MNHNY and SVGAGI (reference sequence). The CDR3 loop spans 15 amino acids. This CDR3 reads CASSPWRVDTDTQYF. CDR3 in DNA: TGTGCCAGCAGTCCCTGGAGGGTCGACACAGATACGCAGTATTTT.